This T cell receptor beta chain was identified during a study of cytomegalovirus exposure and HLA in healthy donors. Broader study findings: Productive status was seen about 87% or about 30% of the time for most TCR beta V segments in an earlier analysis. The authors listed around 150 TCR beta chains as cytomegalovirus-associated. Using the classifier, cytomegalovirus status was reportedly diagnosed with high specificity and sensitivity.

The germline V and J ends were trimmed by 0 bases and 2 bases, with 11 bases remaining between them. Germline lookup yields CDR1 GTSNPN and CDR2 SVGIG (reference sequence). The CDR3 loop spans 15 amino acids. PCR was performed using 60 Vbeta and 13 Jbeta primers. TCRdb's table, derived via immunoSEQ multiplex PCR, lists solely in-frame clones and lacks some. The repertoire consists of around 67,000 clones, with approximately 80% occurring once and the leading ten covering 6.5% to 8.5%. Turning to this clone: Its antigen remains unidentified.

This sequence was found in a man between 18 and 35 years old in good health and CMV-seropositive. Sequenced sample: PBMCs. The chain is built from TRBV30 and TRBJ2-1; perhaps TRBD1 as D (6 bases). For the CDR3, the DNA is TGTGCCTGGAGTGTACAGGGCTCTCCCTACAATGAGCAGTTCTTC. It codes for CAWSVQGSPYNEQFF.